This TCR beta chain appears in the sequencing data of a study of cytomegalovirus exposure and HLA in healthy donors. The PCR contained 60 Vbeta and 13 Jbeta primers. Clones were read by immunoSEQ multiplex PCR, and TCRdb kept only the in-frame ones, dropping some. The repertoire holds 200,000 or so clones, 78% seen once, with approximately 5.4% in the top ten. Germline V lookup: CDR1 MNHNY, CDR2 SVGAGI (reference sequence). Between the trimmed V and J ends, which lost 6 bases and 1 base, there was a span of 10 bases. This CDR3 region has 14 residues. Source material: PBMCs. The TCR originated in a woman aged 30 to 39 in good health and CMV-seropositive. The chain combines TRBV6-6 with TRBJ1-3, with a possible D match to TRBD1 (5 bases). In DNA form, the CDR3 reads TGTGCCAGCAGGCAAGACAGTTCTGGAAACACCATATATTTT. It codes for CASRQDSSGNTIYF.